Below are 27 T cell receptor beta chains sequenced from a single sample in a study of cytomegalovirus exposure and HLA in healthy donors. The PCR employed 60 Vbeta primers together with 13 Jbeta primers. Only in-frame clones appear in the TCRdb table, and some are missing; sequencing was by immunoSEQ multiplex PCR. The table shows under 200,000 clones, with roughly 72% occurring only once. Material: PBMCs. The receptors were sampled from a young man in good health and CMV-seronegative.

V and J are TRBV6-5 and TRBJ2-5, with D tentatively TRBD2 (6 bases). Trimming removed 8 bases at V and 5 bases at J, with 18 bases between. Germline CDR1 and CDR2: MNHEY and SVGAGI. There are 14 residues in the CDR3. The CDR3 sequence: CASVGMGGRETQYF. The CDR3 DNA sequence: TGTGCCAGCGTCGGTATGGGGGGACGGGAGACCCAGTACTTC.

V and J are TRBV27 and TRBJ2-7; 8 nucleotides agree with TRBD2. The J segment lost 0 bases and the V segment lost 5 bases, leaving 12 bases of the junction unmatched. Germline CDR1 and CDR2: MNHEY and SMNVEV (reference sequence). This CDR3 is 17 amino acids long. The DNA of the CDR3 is TGTGCCAGCAGTCACCTGGGGGTAGCGGGACCCTCCTACGAGCAGTACTTC. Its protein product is CASSHLGVAGPSYEQYF.

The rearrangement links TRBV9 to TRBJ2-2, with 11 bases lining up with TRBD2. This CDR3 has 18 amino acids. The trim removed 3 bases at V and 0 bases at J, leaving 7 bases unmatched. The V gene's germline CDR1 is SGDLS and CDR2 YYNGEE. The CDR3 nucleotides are TGTGCCAGCAGCGGGCGACTAGCGGGGAACCCGAACACCGGGGAGCTGTTTTTT. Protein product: CASSGRLAGNPNTGELFF.

CDR3 sequence: CASSIGQGLAQYF. CDR3 in DNA: TGTGCCAGCAGTATAGGACAGGGACTAGCGCAGTACTTC. This chain connects TRBV28 to TRBJ2-7, with D maybe TRBD2 (9 bases). The CDR3 consists of 13 residues. Trimming removed 5 bases from V and 9 bases from J, with 17 bases in between. Looked up from germline, CDR1 is MDHEN and CDR2 is SYDVKM.

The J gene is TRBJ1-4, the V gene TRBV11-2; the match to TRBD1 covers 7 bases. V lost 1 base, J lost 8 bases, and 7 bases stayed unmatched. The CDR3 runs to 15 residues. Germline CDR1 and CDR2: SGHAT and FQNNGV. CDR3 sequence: CASSLVGRGEEKLFF. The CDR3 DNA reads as TGTGCCAGCAGCTTAGTAGGCAGGGGGGAAGAAAAACTGTTTTTT. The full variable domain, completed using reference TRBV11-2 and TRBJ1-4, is EAGVAQSPRYKIIEKRQSVAFWCNPISGHATLYWYQQILGQGPKLLIQFQNNGVVDDSQLPKDRFSAERLKGVDSTLKIQPAKLEDSAVYLCASSLVGRGEEKLFFGSGTQLSVL.

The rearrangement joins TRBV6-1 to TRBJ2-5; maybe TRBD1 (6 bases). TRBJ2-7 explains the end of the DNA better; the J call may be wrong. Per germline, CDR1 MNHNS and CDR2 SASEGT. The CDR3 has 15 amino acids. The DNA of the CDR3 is TGTGCCAGCAGTGAAGCGTCAGGGGAAACCTACGAGCAGTACTTC. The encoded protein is CASSEASGETYEQYF.

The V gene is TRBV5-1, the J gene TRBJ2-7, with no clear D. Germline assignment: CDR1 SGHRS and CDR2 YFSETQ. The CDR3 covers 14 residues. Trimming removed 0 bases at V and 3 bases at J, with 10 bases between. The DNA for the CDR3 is TGCGCCAGCAGCTTGGCGATAGTAAGCTACGAGCAGTACTTC. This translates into CASSLAIVSYEQYF. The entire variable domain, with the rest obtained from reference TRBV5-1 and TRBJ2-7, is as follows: KAGVTQTPRYLIKTRGQQVTLSCSPISGHRSVSWYQQTPGQGLQFLFEYFSETQRNKGNFPGRFSGRQFSNSRSEMNVSTLELGDSALYLCASSLAIVSYEQYFGPGTRLTVT.

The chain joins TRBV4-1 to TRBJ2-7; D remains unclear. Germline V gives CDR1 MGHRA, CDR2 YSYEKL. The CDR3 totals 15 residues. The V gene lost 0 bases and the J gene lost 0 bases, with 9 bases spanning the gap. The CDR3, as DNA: TGCGCCAGCAGCCAAGATGTGGCCTCCTCCTACGAGCAGTACTTC. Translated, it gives CASSQDVASSYEQYF.

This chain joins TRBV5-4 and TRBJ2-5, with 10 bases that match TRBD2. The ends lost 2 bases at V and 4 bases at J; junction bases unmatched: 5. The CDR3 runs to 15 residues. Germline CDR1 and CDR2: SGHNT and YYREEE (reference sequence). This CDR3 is CASSFLAGERETQYF. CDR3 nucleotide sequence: TGTGCCAGCAGCTTTCTAGCGGGAGAACGAGAGACCCAGTACTTC.

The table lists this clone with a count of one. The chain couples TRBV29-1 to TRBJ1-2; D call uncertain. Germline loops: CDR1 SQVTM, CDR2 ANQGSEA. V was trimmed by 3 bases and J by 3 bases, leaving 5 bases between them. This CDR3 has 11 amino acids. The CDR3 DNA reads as TGCAGCGTTGATAGTGACTATGGCTACACCTTC. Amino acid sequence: CSVDSDYGYTF.

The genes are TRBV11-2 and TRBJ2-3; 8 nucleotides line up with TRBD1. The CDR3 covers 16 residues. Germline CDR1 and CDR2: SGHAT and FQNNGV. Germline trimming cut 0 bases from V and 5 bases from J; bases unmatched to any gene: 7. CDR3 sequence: CASSLDGQGMVDTQYF. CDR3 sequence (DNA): TGTGCCAGCAGCTTAGATGGACAGGGAATGGTAGATACGCAGTATTTT.

The CDR3 DNA reads as TGTGCCAGCAGCCAGAGGTCCCCGACAGATGGCTACACCTTC. This gives the protein CASSQRSPTDGYTF. The chain is built from TRBV7-9 and TRBJ1-2; possibly TRBD1 for D (5 bases). Germline V gene data show CDR1 as SEHNR and CDR2 as FQNEAQ (reference sequence). The ends were cut back, 5 bases at V and 6 bases at J, with 16 bases in the middle. The CDR3 consists of 14 residues.

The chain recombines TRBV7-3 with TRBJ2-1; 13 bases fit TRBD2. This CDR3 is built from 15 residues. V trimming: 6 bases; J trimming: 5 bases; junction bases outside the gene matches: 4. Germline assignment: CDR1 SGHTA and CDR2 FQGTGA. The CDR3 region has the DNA TGTGCCAGCAGTCCGACTAGCGGGAGGAACAATGAGCAGTTCTTC. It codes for CASSPTSGRNNEQFF. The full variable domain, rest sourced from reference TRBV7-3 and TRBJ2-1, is GAGVSQTPSNKVTEKGKYVELRCDPISGHTALYWYRQSLGQGPEFLIYFQGTGAADDSGLPNDRFFAVRPEGSVSTLKIQRTERGDSAVYLCASSPTSGRNNEQFFGPGTRLTVL.

The chain's CDR3 is CSVSTGLGTEAFF. As DNA, the CDR3 is TGCAGCGTTTCAACAGGGCTAGGAACTGAAGCTTTCTTT. The rearrangement uses TRBV29-1 and TRBJ1-1; D perhaps matches TRBD1 (6 bases). V dropped 5 bases and J dropped 5 bases, with 15 bases sitting between them. Looked up from germline, CDR1 is SQVTM and CDR2 is ANQGSEA. The CDR3 is made up of 13 amino acids.

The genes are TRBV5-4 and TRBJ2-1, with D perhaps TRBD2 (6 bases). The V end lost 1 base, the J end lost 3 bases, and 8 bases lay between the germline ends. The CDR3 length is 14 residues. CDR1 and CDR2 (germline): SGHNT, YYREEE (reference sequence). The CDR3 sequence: CASSLRRDYNEQFF. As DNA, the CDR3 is TGTGCCAGCAGCTTGCGGAGGGACTACAATGAGCAGTTCTTC.

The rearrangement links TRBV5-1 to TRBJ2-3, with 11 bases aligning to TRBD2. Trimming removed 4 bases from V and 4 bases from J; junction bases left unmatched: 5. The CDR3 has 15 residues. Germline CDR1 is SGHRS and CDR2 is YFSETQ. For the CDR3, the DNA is TGCGCCAGCAGCCTTAGCGGGAGGGCCGCAGATACGCAGTATTTT. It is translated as CASSLSGRAADTQYF.

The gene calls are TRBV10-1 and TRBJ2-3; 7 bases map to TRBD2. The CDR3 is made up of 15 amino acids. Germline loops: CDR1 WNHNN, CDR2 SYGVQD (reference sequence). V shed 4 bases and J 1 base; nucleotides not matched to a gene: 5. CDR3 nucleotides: TGCGCCAGCAGTGGGGCGGGAGTTGGCACAGATACGCAGTATTTT. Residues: CASSGAGVGTDTQYF.

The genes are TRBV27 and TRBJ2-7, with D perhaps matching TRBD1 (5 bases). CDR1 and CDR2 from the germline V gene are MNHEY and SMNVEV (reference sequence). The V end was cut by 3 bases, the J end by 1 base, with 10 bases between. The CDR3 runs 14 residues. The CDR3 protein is CASSLATASYEQYF. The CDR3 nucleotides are TGTGCCAGCAGTTTGGCGACAGCTTCCTACGAGCAGTACTTC.

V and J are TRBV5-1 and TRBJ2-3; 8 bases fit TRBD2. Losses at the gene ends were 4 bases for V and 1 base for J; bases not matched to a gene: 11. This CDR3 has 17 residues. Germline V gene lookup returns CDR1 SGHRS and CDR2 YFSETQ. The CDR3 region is CASSGKRLARGTDTQYF. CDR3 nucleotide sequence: TGCGCCAGCAGCGGGAAACGACTAGCGAGGGGCACAGATACGCAGTATTTT.

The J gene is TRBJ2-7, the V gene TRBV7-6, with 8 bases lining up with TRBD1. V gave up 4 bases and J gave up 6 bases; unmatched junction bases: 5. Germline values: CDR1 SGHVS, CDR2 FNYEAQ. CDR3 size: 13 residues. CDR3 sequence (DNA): TGTGCCAGCAGCTCGGCCGACAGGGGCGAGCAGTACTTC. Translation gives CASSSADRGEQYF.

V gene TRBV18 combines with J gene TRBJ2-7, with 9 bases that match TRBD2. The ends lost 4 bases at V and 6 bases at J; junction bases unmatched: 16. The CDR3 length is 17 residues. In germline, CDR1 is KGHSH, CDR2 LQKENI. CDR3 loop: CASSLFPIAGVHGEQYF. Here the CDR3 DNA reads TGTGCCAGCTCACTCTTTCCGATAGCGGGAGTACATGGCGAGCAGTACTTC.

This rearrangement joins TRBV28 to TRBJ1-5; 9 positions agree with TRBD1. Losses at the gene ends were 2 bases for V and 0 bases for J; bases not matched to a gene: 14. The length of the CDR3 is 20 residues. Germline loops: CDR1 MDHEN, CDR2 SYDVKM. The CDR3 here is CASSLHRGPLTNYSNQPQHF. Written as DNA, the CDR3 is TGTGCCAGCAGTTTACACAGGGGGCCGTTGACCAACTATAGCAATCAGCCCCAGCATTTT.

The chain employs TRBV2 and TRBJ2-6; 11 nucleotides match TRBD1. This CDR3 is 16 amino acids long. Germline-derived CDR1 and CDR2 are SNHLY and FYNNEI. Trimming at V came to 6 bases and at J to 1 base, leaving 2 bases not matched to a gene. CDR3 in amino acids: CASRDRGLSGANVLTF. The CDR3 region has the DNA TGTGCCAGCAGGGACAGGGGGCTATCTGGGGCCAACGTCCTGACTTTC.

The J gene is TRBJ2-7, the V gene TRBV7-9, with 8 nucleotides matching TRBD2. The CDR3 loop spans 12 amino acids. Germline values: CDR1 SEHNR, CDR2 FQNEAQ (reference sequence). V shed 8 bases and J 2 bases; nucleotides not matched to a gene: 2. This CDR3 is CASCSGTYEQYF. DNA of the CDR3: TGTGCCAGCTGTAGCGGGACCTACGAGCAGTACTTC. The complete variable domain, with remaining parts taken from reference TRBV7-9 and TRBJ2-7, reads DTGVSQNPRHKITKRGQNVTFRCDPISEHNRLYWYRQTLGQGPEFLTYFQNEAQLEKSRLLSDRFSAERPKGSFSTLEIQRTEQGDSAMYLCASCSGTYEQYFGPGTRLTVT.

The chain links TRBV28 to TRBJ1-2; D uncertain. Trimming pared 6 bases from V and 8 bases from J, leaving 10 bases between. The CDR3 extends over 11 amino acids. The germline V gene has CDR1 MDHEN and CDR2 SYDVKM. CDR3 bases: TGTGCCAGCAGAAACAGCATAGGCTACACCTTC. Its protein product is CASRNSIGYTF.

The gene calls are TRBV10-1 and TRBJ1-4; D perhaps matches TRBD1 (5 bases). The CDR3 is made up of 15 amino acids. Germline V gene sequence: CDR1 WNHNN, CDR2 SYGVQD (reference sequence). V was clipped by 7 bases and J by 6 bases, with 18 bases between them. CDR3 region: CASTPQGSGYEKLFF. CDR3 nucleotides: TGCGCCAGCACCCCTCAGGGTTCAGGTTATGAAAAACTGTTTTTT.

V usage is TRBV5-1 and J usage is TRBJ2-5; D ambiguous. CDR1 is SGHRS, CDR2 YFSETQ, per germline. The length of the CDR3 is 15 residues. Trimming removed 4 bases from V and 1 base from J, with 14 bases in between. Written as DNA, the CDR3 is TGCGCCAGCAGCCCCTCGCCCGGGTCCCAAGAGACCCAGTACTTC. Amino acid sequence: CASSPSPGSQETQYF.